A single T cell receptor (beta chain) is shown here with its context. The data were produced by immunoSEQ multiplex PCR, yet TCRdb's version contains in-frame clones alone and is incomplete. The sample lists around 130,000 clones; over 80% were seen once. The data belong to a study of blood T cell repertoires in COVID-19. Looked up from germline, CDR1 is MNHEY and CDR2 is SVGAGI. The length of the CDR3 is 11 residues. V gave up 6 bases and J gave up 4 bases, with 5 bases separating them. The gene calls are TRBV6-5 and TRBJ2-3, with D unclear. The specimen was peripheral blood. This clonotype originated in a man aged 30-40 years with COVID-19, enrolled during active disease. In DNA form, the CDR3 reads TGTGCCAGCAGCCAATCAGATACGCAGTATTTT. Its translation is CASSQSDTQYF.